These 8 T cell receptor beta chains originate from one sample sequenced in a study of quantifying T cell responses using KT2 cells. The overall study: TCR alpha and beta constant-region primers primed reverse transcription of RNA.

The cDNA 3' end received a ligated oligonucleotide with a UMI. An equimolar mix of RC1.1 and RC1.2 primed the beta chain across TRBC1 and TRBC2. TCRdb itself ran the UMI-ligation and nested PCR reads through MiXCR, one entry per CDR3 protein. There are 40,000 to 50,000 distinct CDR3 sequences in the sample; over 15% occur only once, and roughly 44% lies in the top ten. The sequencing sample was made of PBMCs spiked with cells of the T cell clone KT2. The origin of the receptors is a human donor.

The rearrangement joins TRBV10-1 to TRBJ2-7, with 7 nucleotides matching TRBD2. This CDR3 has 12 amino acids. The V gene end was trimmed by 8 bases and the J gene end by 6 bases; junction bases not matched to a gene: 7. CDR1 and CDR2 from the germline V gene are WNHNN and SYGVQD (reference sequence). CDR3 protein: CASPGAGREQYF. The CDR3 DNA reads TGCGCCAGCCCGGGAGCGGGGCGCGAGCAGTACTTC.

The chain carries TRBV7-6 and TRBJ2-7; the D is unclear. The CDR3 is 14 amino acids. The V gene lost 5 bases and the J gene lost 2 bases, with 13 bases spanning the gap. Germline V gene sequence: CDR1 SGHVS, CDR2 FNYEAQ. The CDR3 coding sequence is TGTGCCAGCAGCCAAGTGAGGCCGCCCTACGAGCAGTACTTC. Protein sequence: CASSQVRPPYEQYF.

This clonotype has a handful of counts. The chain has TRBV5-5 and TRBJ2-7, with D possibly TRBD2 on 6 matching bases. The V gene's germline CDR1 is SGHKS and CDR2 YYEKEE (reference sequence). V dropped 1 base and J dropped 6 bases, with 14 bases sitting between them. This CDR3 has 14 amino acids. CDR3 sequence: CASSLIGSEGEQYF. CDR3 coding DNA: TGTGCCAGCAGCTTGATAGGGTCGGAGGGCGAGCAGTACTTC.

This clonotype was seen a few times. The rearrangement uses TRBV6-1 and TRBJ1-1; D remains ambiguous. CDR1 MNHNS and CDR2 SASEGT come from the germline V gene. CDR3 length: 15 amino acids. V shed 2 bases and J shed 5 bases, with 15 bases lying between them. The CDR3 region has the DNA TGTGCCAGCAGTGAATACCCGGGGTCGATTACTGAAGCTTTCTTT. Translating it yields CASSEYPGSITEAFF.

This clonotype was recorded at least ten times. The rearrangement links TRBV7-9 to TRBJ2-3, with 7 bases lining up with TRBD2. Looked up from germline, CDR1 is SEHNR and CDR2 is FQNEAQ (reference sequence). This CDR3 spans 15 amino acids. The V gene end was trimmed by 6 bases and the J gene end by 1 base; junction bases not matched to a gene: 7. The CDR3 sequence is CASRNQRGRTDTQYF. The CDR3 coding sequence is TGTGCCAGCAGGAATCAGCGGGGACGCACAGATACGCAGTATTTT.

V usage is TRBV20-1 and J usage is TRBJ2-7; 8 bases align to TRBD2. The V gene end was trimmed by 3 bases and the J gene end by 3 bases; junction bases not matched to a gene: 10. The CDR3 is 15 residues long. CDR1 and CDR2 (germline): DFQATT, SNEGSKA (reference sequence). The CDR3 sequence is CSARMLAGSGYEQYF. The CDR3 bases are TGCAGTGCTAGGATGCTAGCGGGTTCAGGCTACGAGCAGTACTTC.

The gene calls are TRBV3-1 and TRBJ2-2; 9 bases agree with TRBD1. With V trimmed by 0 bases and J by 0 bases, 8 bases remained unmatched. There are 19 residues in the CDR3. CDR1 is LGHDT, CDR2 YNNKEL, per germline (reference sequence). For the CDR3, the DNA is TGTGCCAGCAGCCAAGATTGGGACAGGGTTTACGCGAACACCGGGGAGCTGTTTTTT. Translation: CASSQDWDRVYANTGELFF.

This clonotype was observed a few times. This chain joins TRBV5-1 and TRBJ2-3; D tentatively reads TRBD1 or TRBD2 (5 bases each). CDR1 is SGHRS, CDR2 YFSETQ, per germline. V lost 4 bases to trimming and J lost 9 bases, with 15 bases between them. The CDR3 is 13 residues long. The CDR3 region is CASSRGPEGTQYF. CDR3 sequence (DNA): TGCGCCAGCAGCCGAGGACCCGAGGGGACGCAGTATTTT.